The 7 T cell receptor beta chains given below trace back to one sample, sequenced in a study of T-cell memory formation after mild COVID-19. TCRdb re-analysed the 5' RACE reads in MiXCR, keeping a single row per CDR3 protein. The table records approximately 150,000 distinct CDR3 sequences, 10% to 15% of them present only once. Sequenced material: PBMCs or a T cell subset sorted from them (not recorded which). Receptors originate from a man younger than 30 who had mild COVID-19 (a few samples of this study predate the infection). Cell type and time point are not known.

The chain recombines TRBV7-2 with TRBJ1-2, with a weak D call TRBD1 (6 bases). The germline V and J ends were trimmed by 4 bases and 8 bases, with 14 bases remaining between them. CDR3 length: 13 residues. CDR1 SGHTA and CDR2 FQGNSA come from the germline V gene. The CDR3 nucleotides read TGTGCCAGCAGCTCGTACAGGGTGTCCGGCTACACCTTC. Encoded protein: CASSSYRVSGYTF. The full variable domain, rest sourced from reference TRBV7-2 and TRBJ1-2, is GAGVSQSPSNKVTEKGKDVELRCDPISGHTALYWYRQSLGQGLEFLIYFQGNSAPDKSGLPSDRFSAERTGGSVSTLTIQRTQQEDSAVYLCASSSYRVSGYTFGSGTRLTVV.

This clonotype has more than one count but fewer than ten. This CDR3 is CASSLRTTTDSKRPQYF. The CDR3 nucleotides read TGCGCCAGCAGCTTACGAACTACGACGGACTCCAAGAGACCCCAGTACTTC. The V gene is TRBV5-1, the J gene TRBJ2-5, with D possibly TRBD2 on 5 matching bases. Trimming cost V 2 bases and J 9 bases, with 26 bases left between them. CDR3 length: 17 amino acids. Germline V gives CDR1 SGHRS, CDR2 YFSETQ.

The DNA for the CDR3 is TGCGCCAGCAGCCAAGATAGGCCCCCCGGCACGCAGTATTTT. Residues: CASSQDRPPGTQYF. This chain connects TRBV4-1 to TRBJ2-3; D uncertain. Germline CDR1 is MGHRA and CDR2 is YSYEKL. Trimming cost V 0 bases and J 9 bases, with 13 bases left between them. This CDR3 comprises 14 residues.

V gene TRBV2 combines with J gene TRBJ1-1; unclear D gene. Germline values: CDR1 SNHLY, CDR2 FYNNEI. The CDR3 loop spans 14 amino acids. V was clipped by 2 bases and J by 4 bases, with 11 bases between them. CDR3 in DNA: TGTGCCAGCAGTGAATTAGGAGGGCGCACTGAAGCTTTCTTT. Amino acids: CASSELGGRTEAFF.

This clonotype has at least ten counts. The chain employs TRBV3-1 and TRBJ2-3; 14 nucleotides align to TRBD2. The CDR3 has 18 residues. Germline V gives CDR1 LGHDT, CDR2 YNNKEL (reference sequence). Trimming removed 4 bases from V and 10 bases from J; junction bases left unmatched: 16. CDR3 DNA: TGTGCCAGCAGCCTCCTGGGACTAGCGGGGGACCCCCGCCACTCGCAGTATTTT. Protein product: CASSLLGLAGDPRHSQYF.

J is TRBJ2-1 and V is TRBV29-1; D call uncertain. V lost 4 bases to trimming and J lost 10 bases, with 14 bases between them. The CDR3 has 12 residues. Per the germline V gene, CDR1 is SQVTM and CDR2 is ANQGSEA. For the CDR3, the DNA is TGCAGCGTTGGACAAGGATTCGAAGAGCAGTTCTTC. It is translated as CSVGQGFEEQFF.

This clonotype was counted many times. Written as DNA, the CDR3 is TGCAGCGTAGTGACAGGGGGCTATCAGCCCCAGCATTTT. Residues: CSVVTGGYQPQHF. J is TRBJ1-5 and V is TRBV29-1, with 10 bases lining up with TRBD1. V shed 6 bases and J 5 bases; nucleotides not matched to a gene: 4. This CDR3 is 13 amino acids long. CDR1 and CDR2 from the germline V gene are SQVTM and ANQGSEA.